This record looks at one T cell receptor beta chain sequence and its context. Antigen unknown. The data derive from a study of cytomegalovirus exposure and HLA in healthy donors. V lost 1 base and J 5 bases, leaving 12 bases between the germline ends. The CDR3 has 15 amino acids. CDR1 and CDR2 (germline): LNHDA, SQIVND (reference sequence). The PCR contained 60 Vbeta and 13 Jbeta primers. Measured with immunoSEQ multiplex PCR; TCRdb has only the in-frame clones, and not every one. The sample lists about 110,000 clones; 67% were seen once. Study-level results: The study labeled 180 or so TCR beta chains cytomegalovirus-associated. In a later analysis, HLA-associated beta chains showed higher expansion and lower generation probabilities than comparable chains. Researchers had no immune exposure information except CMV serostatus available.

The origin of this receptor is a young man in good health and CMV-seropositive. The chain couples TRBV19 to TRBJ1-5, with D possibly being TRBD1 (6 bases). The specimen sequenced was PBMCs. The CDR3 region is CASSIGGKGDQPQHF. The CDR3 DNA reads TGTGCCAGTAGTATAGGGGGGAAGGGGGATCAGCCCCAGCATTTT. Using reference TRBV19 and TRBJ1-5 for the parts outside the CDR3, the full variable domain is DGGITQSPKYLFRKEGQNVTLSCEQNLNHDAMYWYRQDPGQGLRLIYYSQIVNDFQKGDIAEGYSVSREKKESFPLTVTSAQKNPTAFYLCASSIGGKGDQPQHFGDGTRLSIL.